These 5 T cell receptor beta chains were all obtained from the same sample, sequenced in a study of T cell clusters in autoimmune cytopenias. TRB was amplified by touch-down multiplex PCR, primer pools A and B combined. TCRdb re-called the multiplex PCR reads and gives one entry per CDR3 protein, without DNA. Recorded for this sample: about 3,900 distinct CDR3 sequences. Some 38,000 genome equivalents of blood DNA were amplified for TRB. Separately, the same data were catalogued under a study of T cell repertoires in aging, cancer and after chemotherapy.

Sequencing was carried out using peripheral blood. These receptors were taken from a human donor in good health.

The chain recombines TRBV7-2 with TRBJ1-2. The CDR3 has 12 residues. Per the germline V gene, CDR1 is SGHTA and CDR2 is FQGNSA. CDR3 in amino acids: CASSFIKDGYTF.

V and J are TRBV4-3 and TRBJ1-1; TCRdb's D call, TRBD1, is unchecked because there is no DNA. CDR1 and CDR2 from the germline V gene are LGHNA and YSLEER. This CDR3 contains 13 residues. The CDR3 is CASSPQLPGEAFF.

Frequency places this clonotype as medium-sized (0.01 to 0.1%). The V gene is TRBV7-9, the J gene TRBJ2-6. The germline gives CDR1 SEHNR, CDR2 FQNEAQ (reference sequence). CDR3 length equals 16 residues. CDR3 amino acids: CASSFRRVSGANVLTF.

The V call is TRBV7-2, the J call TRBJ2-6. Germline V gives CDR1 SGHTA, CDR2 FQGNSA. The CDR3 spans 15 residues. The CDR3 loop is CASSLGRRVANVLTF.

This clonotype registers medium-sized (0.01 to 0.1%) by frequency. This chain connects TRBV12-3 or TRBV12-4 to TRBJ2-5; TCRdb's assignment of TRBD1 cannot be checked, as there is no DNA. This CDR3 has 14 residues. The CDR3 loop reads CASKGAGVEETQYF.